This T cell receptor (beta chain) is drawn from a study of CXCR3-negative and CXCR3-positive naive CD8 T cells. General study findings and limits: CXCR3-positive naive cells had more hydrophobic TRB CDR3s than CXCR3-negative naive cells.

UMI-labeled 5' RACE TRB cDNA libraries were prepared from the cells. TCRdb reprocessed the 5' RACE reads and reports one entry per CDR3 protein, with no DNA. The sample includes about 53,000 distinct CDR3 sequences. Germline assignment: CDR1 SGHVS and CDR2 FQNEAQ. The CDR3 is 15 amino acids. Note on this clonotype: As yet, its antigen is unknown.

The receptor's source is a human donor in good health. Some clones in this sample may be carry-over from other donors' samples. The chain combines TRBV7-8 with TRBJ2-7; TCRdb gives TRBD1 as the D gene, but with no DNA this cannot be confirmed. The sample was naive CXCR3+ CD8+ T cells from blood. Specified subset: CD45RO-CCR7+CD27+CD95- naive CD8+ T cells expressing CXCR3 (TNR3+). This CDR3 reads CASSLEGQGEYEQYF. The entire variable domain, with the rest obtained from reference TRBV7-8 and TRBJ2-7, is as follows: GAGVSQSPRYKVAKRGQDVALRCDPISGHVSLFWYQQALGQGPEFLTYFQNEAQLDKSGLPSDRFFAERPEGSVSTLKIQRTQQEDSAVYLCASSLEGQGEYEQYFGPGTRLTVT.